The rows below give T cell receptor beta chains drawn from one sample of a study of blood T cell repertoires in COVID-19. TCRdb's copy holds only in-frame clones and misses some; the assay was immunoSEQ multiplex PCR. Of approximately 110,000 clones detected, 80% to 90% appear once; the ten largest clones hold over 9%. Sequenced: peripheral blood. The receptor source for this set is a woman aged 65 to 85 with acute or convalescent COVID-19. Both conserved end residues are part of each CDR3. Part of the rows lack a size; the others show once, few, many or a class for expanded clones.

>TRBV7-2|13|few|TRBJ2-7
CASSSPQGVGQYF
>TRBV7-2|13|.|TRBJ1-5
CASSQDLEQPQHF
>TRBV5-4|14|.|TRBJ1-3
CASSFYSSGNTIYF
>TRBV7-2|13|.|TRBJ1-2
CASSWDTNYGYTF
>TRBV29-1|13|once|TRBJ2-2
CSVGDRGQRELFF
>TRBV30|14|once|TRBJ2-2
CAWSVGGGTGELFF
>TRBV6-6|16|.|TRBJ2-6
CASTSTGGAGANVLTF
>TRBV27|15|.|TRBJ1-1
CASSATPVGNTEAFF
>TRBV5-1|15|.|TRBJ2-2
CASRERGPGTGELFF
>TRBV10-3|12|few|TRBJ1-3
CATESSGNTIYF
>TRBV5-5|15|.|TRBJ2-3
CASSLGGSESDTQYF
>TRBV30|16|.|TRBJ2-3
CAWSFGLAGGTDTQYF
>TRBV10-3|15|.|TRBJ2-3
CAISAGTPGEDTQYF
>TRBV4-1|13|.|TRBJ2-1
CASSQAYGMEQFF
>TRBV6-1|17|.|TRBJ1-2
CASSEGPGVGEGYGYTF
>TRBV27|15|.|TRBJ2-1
CASTKTSGAYNEQFF
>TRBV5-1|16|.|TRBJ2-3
CASSLILAGGTDTQYF
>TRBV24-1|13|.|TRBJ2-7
CATSQGSYYEQYF
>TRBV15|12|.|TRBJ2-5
CATSRDPRDRDF
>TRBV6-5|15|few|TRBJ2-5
CASSTSSGDRETQYF
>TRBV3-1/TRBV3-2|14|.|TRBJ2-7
CASSRPWGVGEQYF
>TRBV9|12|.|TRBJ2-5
CASSVGEGTQYF
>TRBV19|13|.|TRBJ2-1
CASSIDYPNEQFF
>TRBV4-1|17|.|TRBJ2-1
CASSQEAGPYPSNEQFF
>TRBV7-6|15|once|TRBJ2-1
CASSPGLESYNEQFF
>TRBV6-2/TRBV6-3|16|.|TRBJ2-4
CASSPGLAGDSNIQYF
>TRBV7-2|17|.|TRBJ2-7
CASTLIPGHPSSYEQYF
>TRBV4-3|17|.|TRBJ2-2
CASSQDWTPLSTGELFF
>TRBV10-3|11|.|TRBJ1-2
CAISEVEGYTF
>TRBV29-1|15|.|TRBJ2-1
CSLRTSGRSIYEQFF
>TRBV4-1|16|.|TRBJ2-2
CASRGPGTLGVGELFF
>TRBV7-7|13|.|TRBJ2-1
CASSLSETNEQFF
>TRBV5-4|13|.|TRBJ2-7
CASSVQGAGEQYF
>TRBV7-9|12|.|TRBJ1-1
CASSSGGTEAFF
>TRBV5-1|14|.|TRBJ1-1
CASSLQGANTEAFF
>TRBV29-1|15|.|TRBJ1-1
CSVERQGPRNTEAFF
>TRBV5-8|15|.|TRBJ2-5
CASSRQGAWEETQYF
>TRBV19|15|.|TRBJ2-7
CASSIGLWARYEQYF
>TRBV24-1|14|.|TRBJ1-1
CATSDAGEVTEAFF
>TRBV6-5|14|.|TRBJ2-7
CASSSRTGRYEQYF
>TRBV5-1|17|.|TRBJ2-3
CASSLGGGASFTDTQYF
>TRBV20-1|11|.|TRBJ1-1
CSASLWGEAFF
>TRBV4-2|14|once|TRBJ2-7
CASSQDSGSYEQYF
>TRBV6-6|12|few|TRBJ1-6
CASRARDSPLHF
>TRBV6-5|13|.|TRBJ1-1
CASSLRQGGEAFF
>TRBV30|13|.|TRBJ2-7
CAWSARLTYEQYF
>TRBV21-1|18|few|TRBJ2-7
CASSKKHSPRSSSYEQYF
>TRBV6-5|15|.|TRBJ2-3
CASRSDRGPTDTQYF